These 10 T cell receptor beta chains share one sample of origin, sequenced in a study of T cells in Graves' hyperthyroidism and ophthalmopathy (dated 2019 in TCRdb). The receptor library was made with multiplex PCR. Sequencing used an Illumina HiSeq 2000. The TCR beta CDR3 regions were amplified from RNA transcripts. The first round of RT-PCR for the TCR CDR3 was performed with the HTBI primer set and the Qiagen OneStep RT-PCR kit. TCRdb cleaned the public reads at Q25 with fastp, built clones with MiXCR and kept in-frame beta chains. Each entry merges the rows of one CDR3 protein and shows their most common DNA and genes. The sample records 340,000 or so distinct CDR3 sequences, 15% to 20% of which are singletons. About 53% of the sample belongs to the ten largest clones. Sequencing used blood. All receptors derive from a woman between 45 and 65 years old with Graves' hyperthyroidism.

This clonotype appeared a single time. This sequence joins TRBV28 and TRBJ1-2, with D unclear. Germline V CDR1 and CDR2: MDHEN, SYDVKM. The CDR3 has 12 residues. V lost 5 bases and J 4 bases, leaving 8 bases between the germline ends. This chain's CDR3 is CASSSAAYGYTF. As DNA, the CDR3 is TGTGCCAGCAGTAGCGCAGCCTATGGCTACACCTTC.

This clonotype was recorded many times. The genes are TRBV7-8 and TRBJ2-7, with TRBD1 identical over 7 bases. Looked up from germline, CDR1 is SGHVS and CDR2 is FQNEAQ. The CDR3 contains 15 residues. J gave up 1 base and V 4 bases, and 7 bases lay outside the gene matches. As DNA, the CDR3 is TGTGCCAGCAGCTCAAGCCGGACAGGTTCCTACGAGCAGTACGTC. This codes for CASSSSRTGSYEQYV.

This clonotype has more than one count but fewer than ten. The V call is TRBV6-1, the J call TRBJ2-7; 11 bases fit TRBD1. The CDR3 spans 17 residues. Per germline, CDR1 MNHNS and CDR2 SASEGT. J gave up 1 base and V 7 bases, and 12 bases lay outside the gene matches. CDR3 coding DNA: TGTGCCAGCACCCGACTTCCGGGACAGGGGGTTTCCTACGAGCAGTACTTC. Protein product: CASTRLPGQGVSYEQYF.

This chain links TRBV7-8 with TRBJ2-1; TRBD2 is a possible D gene (6 bases). This CDR3 contains 15 residues. Germline V gene lookup returns CDR1 SGHVS and CDR2 FQNEAQ. V lost 5 bases to trimming and J lost 3 bases, with 14 bases between them. The CDR3 loop reads CASSPSLGGYNEQFF. DNA of the CDR3: TGTGCCAGCAGCCCCTCCCTGGGGGGCTACAATGAGCAGTTCTTC.

V gene TRBV6-2 or TRBV6-3 combines with J gene TRBJ1-4; the D gene is possibly TRBD1 (5 bases). There are 15 residues in the CDR3. V lost 7 bases and J lost 6, with 18 bases in between. Germline V CDR1 and CDR2: MNHEY, SVGEGT. The CDR3 loop is CASTSGGTTHEKLFF. CDR3 in DNA: TGTGCCAGCACCTCTGGGGGAACAACCCATGAAAAACTGTTTTTT.

This clonotype was recorded many times. This sequence joins TRBV20-1 and TRBJ2-1, with D hard to call. Deletions cut 5 bases from V and 7 bases from J, with 24 bases between. Per the germline V gene, CDR1 is DFQATT and CDR2 is SNEGSKA (reference sequence). This CDR3 is built from 16 residues. CDR3 amino acids: CSAPSFGRDGWNEQFF. The CDR3 DNA reads as TGCAGTGCTCCTAGTTTCGGCCGCGACGGGTGGAATGAGCAGTTCTTC.

This clonotype was counted a few times. The chain combines TRBV6-1 with TRBJ1-3; D is undetermined. The CDR3 extends over 14 amino acids. CDR1 is MNHNS, CDR2 SASEGT, per germline. Trimming pared 2 bases from V and 4 bases from J, leaving 9 bases between. CDR3 nucleotide sequence: TGTGCCAGCAGTGAATTAGGGTTGGGAAACACCATATATTTT. Translation: CASSELGLGNTIYF.

At least ten counts were recorded for this clonotype. V gene TRBV3-1 combines with J gene TRBJ2-7; 8 bases are shared with TRBD2. V shed 4 bases, J shed 3 bases, and the junction held 5 bases outside the gene matches. Germline V gives CDR1 LGHDT, CDR2 YNNKEL (reference sequence). The CDR3 extends over 14 amino acids. The CDR3 region is CASSPPGLDYEQYF. The CDR3 region has the DNA TGTGCCAGCAGCCCACCGGGACTAGACTACGAGCAGTACTTC.

V is TRBV5-1 and J is TRBJ2-2; 14 bases match TRBD2. CDR1 is SGHRS, CDR2 YFSETQ, per germline. The CDR3 has 19 residues. V was clipped by 7 bases and J by 8 bases; unmatched bases: 19. CDR3 in DNA: TGCGCCAGCGAAAAAGCCCCCGGGACTAGCGGGAGACTCGGGGGGGAGCTGTTTTTT. Protein sequence: CASEKAPGTSGRLGGELFF.

This clonotype appeared a few times. V gene TRBV13 combines with J gene TRBJ1-2; 9 nucleotides line up with TRBD1. With 5 bases clipped from V and 4 bases from J, the junction kept 8 bases outside the gene matches. The CDR3 totals 15 residues. CDR1 and CDR2 from the germline V gene are PRHDT and FYEKMQ (reference sequence). In DNA form, the CDR3 reads TGTGCCAGCAGCCCGCGGGGACAGGGTTCCTATGGCTACACCTTC. Translated: CASSPRGQGSYGYTF.